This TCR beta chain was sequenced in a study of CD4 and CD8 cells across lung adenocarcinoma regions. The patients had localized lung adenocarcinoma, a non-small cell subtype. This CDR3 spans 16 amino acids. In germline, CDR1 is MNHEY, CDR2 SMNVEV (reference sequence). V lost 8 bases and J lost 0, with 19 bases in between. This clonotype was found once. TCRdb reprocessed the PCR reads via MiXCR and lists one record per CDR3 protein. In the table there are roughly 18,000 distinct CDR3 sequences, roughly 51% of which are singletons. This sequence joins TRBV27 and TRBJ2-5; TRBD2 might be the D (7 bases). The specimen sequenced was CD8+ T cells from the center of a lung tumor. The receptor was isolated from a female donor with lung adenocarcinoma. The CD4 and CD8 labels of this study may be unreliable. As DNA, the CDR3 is TGTGCCAGCGGGGGGGCCGGGGGCCGTGACCAAGAGACCCAGTACTTC. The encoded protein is CASGGAGGRDQETQYF.